Below, one TCR beta chain is given with its context. This clone was seen more than once but under ten times. Its binding antigen is unknown. Nothing much larger sits one base from this clone, and base qualities are not available. Each donor gave one peripheral blood draw, around 100 mL on average, collected into heparinised tubes. A BD FACSAria II was used to sort naive, central memory, regulatory and stem cell-like memory CD4+ T cells with a panel that included CD45RO, CCR7, CD25, CD127, CD95 and CD27. A purity above 95% was achieved for all sorted populations. PBMCs were isolated immediately by Lymphoprep density gradient centrifugation and stained directly without culture. So that batch effects would be minimized, each experiment stained and sorted samples in pairs, pairing one healthy donor with one patient. The data stem from a study of beta chain features in type 1 diabetes (dated by TCRdb to the late 2010s). Regarding the research as a whole: Mean age, gender distribution, total cell number and subset yield were not different between patients and healthy donors. A total of about 100 million sorted cells were examined across all samples, and RNA yield correlated strongly with the number of cells per subset. The study compared TCRB repertoires of sorted circulating CD4+ T cell subsets between recently diagnosed type 1 diabetes patients and matched healthy donors. Regulatory and stem cell-like memory subsets were obtained from only 8 patients and about eight healthy donors, while naive and central memory subsets were obtained from all 30 or so donors. Summary of the overall study and its limitations: Only small numbers of individuals were included in the HLA sub-analyses, which left unresolved whether HLA type had any influence on TCRB rearrangement. Fewer insertions and more nucleotide deletions at VDJ recombination sites were observed in patients with type 1 diabetes, implying thymic rearrangement abnormalities. Because cDNA was sequenced instead of genomic DNA, highly expressing activated cells could be over-represented, though the groups showed no difference in activation or CD3 levels. PCR may preferentially amplify shorter templates, but because patient and control samples were amplified and corrected together, any resulting skew would affect both groups equally. In all four CD4+ subsets, TCRB CDR3 length was moderately but significantly shorter in type 1 diabetes patients. Naive, central memory and regulatory TCRB repertoires appeared more similar among patients than among healthy donors.

The High Capacity cDNA Reverse Transcription Kit was used to reverse transcribe all of the isolated RNA, meaning that expressed TCRB transcripts were what got sequenced. Deep immunoSEQ sequencing was applied to naive, central memory and regulatory T cell samples, giving an average of roughly 3.6 million total reads per sample. Sorted cells were lysed in RLT buffer, and RNA was extracted using DNase-treated RNeasy Micro or Mini kits according to cell number. Each cell subset was processed on its own to prevent cross-contamination, while patient and healthy donor samples were processed together. The immunoSEQ multiplex PCR was used to amplify TCRB sequences from cDNA, generating 87-bp fragments that spanned the CDR3 region. Sequencing of the amplicons was performed on the Illumina HiSeq platform. Turning to the authors' computational methods: PCR bias was computationally corrected using synthetic template baselines, reads within Hamming distance 2 were collapsed, and singletons that could not be merged were discarded. By aligning reads against IMGT, V, D and J genes, CDR3 length, and insertions or deletions at six rearrangement sites were assigned. Within each subset, clonotype counts were normalized to sorted cell number, and only after that were true diversity and Gini coefficients computed with the tcR R package. The overlap coefficient, calculated on TCRB nucleotide sequences, was used to measure repertoire sharing. Not all clones reach the TCRdb copy of this immuneACCESS table, which keeps in-frame sequences only. Checked studies attribute under half of the gap to unresolved V genes and leave the rest unexplained. That table supplies the V and J calls and clone size; D and trimming were determined from the DNA. For this sample the table gives roughly 290,000 clones, of which around 7.8% were detected only once. More than 0.8% of the sample goes to the ten largest clones.

This TCR came from a woman aged 18-30 years in good health. Sample: central memory CD4+ T cells from blood.

The CDR3 protein sequence reads: CASSLEVGGYNEQFF. The DNA sequence reads TGTGCCAGCAGCTTAGAAGTAGGGGGGTACAATGAGCAGTTCTTC. The rearranged chain carries TRBV11-2 and TRBJ2-1, with the D call perhaps TRBD1 or TRBD2, each one matching 6 bases. The germline V gene sets CDR1 to SGHAT and CDR2 to FQNNGV. The CDR3 has 15 amino acids, counting the end cysteine and phenylalanine. Of the read, only the CDR3 DNA is kept; its 45 bases are in frame from base 1. V lost 0 bases and J lost 4 bases; the stretch between them is 10 bases long.